Below, 8 T cell receptor beta chains from the same sample are listed, as sequenced in a study of blood T cell repertoires in COVID-19. Assay: immunoSEQ multiplex PCR; the TCRdb copy retains only in-frame clones and omits some. Of more than 300,000 clones in the sample, about 87% were seen once. Sequencing was done on a sample of peripheral blood. The receptors originated from a woman aged 25-40 years with COVID-19, enrolled during active disease.

The rearrangement uses TRBV2 and TRBJ1-1, with no clear D. V was pared by 7 bases and J by 4 bases, with 10 bases between. Germline assignment: CDR1 SNHLY and CDR2 FYNNEI. The CDR3 is made up of 12 amino acids. The CDR3 nucleotides read TGTGCCAGCACCCCGACGGGCACTGAAGCTTTCTTT. This sequence encodes CASTPTGTEAFF.

J is TRBJ1-2 and V is TRBV28; a possible D gene is TRBD1 (5 bases). CDR3 length equals 15 residues. V was pared by 2 bases and J by 6 bases, with 16 bases between. The germline CDR1 and CDR2 sequences are MDHEN and SYDVKM. The CDR3 coding sequence is TGTGCCAGCAGTTTACGGGGCAGGGAGGATAATGGCTACACCTTC. Amino acids: CASSLRGREDNGYTF.

Here the CDR3 reads CASSLGATGVGYTF. CDR3 nucleotides: TGTGCCAGCAGCTTAGGTGCGACAGGGGTTGGCTACACCTTC. The rearrangement links TRBV11-3 to TRBJ1-2, with 8 bases fitting TRBD1. Germline CDR1 SGHNT, CDR2 YENEEA. This CDR3 region has 14 residues. The V segment lost 1 base and the J segment 7 bases; nucleotides outside the gene matches: 5.

This CDR3 reads CASSAQTVLNSPLHF. In nucleotides, the CDR3 is TGTGCCAGCAGCGCCCAGACAGTATTGAATTCACCCCTCCACTTT. This chain uses TRBV9 with TRBJ1-6; perhaps TRBD1 as D (5 bases). CDR1 is SGDLS, CDR2 YYNGEE, per germline. The CDR3 covers 15 residues. V was shortened by 3 bases and J by 7 bases, with 14 bases between the two germline ends.

This chain connects TRBV6-5 to TRBJ1-5; D remains unclear. CDR1 MNHEY and CDR2 SVGAGI come from the germline V gene. The CDR3 runs to 14 residues. Trimming cost V 7 bases and J 6 bases, with 16 bases left between them. The chain's CDR3 is CASNPIGSGQPQHF. DNA for the CDR3: TGTGCCAGCAACCCCATCGGGTCCGGTCAGCCCCAGCATTTT.

The chain employs TRBV7-6 and TRBJ2-3; 10 bases are shared with TRBD2. CDR1 is SGHVS, CDR2 FNYEAQ, per germline. CDR3 length: 15 residues. V gave up 4 bases and J gave up 2 bases; unmatched junction bases: 3. The CDR3, as DNA: TGTGCCAGCAGCTCTCTAGCGGGGGCCACAGATACGCAGTATTTT. Amino acids: CASSSLAGATDTQYF.

The chain recombines TRBV5-1 with TRBJ2-2, with no clear D. The germline V and J ends were trimmed by 3 bases and 3 bases, with 6 bases remaining between them. The CDR3 consists of 13 residues. Germline values: CDR1 SGHRS, CDR2 YFSETQ. The CDR3 nucleotides are TGCGCCAGCAGCTCCCCCTACACCGGGGAGCTGTTTTTT. Amino acids: CASSSPYTGELFF.

This clone was detected once. The chain uses TRBV7-2 and TRBJ2-7; D may be TRBD2 (6 bases). Trimming removed 1 base at V and 7 bases at J, with 11 bases between. Germline CDR1 reads SGHTA; CDR2 reads FQGNSA. This CDR3 has 13 residues. The CDR3 coding sequence is TGTGCCAGCAGCTTAGGACTAGTGGGTGAGCAGTACTTC. Translation gives CASSLGLVGEQYF. Full variable domain (rest looked up from reference TRBV7-2 and TRBJ2-7): GAGVSQSPSNKVTEKGKDVELRCDPISGHTALYWYRQSLGQGLEFLIYFQGNSAPDKSGLPSDRFSAERTGGSVSTLTIQRTQQEDSAVYLCASSLGLVGEQYFGPGTRLTVT.